This T cell receptor (beta chain) is from a study of blood T cell repertoires in COVID-19. Study overall: Nucleic acid was either cDNA or gDNA, and it came from T cells, B-cell-depleted T cells, or PBMCs.

Germline V gives CDR1 MDHEN, CDR2 SYDVKM. V shed 4 bases and J 5 bases; nucleotides not matched to a gene: 4. This CDR3 is built from 14 residues. This study enrolled people aged roughly 18 to 90 from about two dozen US geographic areas. The recovered donors of Cohort 3 showed two negative PCRs, clearance, or symptom resolution. In the original workflow: Estimation of nucleated cell counts relied on the amplification of reference gene primers. Generated by immunoSEQ multiplex PCR, the TCRdb table keeps only in-frame clones and is missing some. That table is the source of V, J and clone size, and D and trimming were worked out from the DNA. The sample records about 250,000 clones, roughly 90% being singletons.

The clonotype comes from a man aged 40-50 years who had recovered from COVID-19. The J gene is TRBJ2-2, the V gene TRBV28; 7 bases are a match to TRBD1. Sequenced: PBMCs or T cells enriched from blood (not recorded which). CDR3 sequence reads: CASSYRGGTGELFF. The CDR3 DNA sequence: TGTGCCAGCAGTTACAGGGGTGGGACCGGGGAGCTGTTTTTT.